This T cell receptor (beta chain) was recovered during a study of T cells in Graves' hyperthyroidism and ophthalmopathy. Using RNA transcripts as the source, TCR beta CDR3 regions were amplified. Initially, a first-round RT-PCR of the TCR CDR3 employed the HTBI primer set. TCRdb re-analysed the multiplex PCR reads in MiXCR, keeping a single row per CDR3 protein. The repertoire consists of about 840,000 distinct CDR3 sequences, with roughly 40% occurring once and the leading ten covering around 9.3%. CDR1 and CDR2 from the germline V gene are SGHTA and FQGNSA. V lost 5 bases to trimming and J lost 1 base; unmatched junction nucleotides: 8. This CDR3 has 17 amino acids. This clonotype was counted a few times. The antigen remains undetermined. Newly diagnosed patients aged 18 to 65 had hyperthyroidism of under 2 months' duration. Study results and caveats: Most thyroid clonotypes with frequency above 0.001 were detected in blood. With a median lead of approximately 6.4 months before onset, the model predicted ophthalmopathy.

The receptor comes from a man younger than 35 with Graves' hyperthyroidism. The material sequenced was blood. J is TRBJ2-2 and V is TRBV7-2, with TRBD1 matching 9 bases. CDR3 sequence: CASSIPGTGRNTGELFF. For the CDR3, the DNA is TGTGCCAGCAGCATCCCTGGGACAGGGCGGAACACCGGGGAGCTGTTTTTT.